This is a list of T cell receptor beta chains from one sample in a study of early T cells in non-severe SARS-CoV-2 infection. A single record per CDR3 protein comes from TCRdb applying MiXCR to the 5' RACE reads. The sample lists about 77,000 distinct CDR3 sequences, about 9.6% seen once, with roughly 5% in the top ten. The sample was whole blood. Receptors were obtained from an adult who was a healthcare worker with PCR-confirmed SARS-CoV-2 infection or an uninfected control (not recorded which). CDR3s include the opening cysteine and the closing phenylalanine or tryptophan. A D gene is named only where the DNA matches it firmly.

TRBV20-1	TRBJ1-2	.	14	CSASSPEKNYGYTF
TRBV11-2	TRBJ1-2	.	15	CASSPHREGGYGYTF
TRBV3-1	TRBJ2-7	.	12	CASSSTPYEQYF
TRBV6-1	TRBJ1-5	.	15	CASRVDGYSNRPQHF
TRBV20-1	TRBJ1-2	TRBD1	13	CSAAGQGARGYTF
TRBV7-9	TRBJ2-1	TRBD2	15	CASSSLAGVGNEQFF
TRBV27	TRBJ2-3	.	14	CASSNILNVEVKYF
TRBV5-1	TRBJ2-5	.	19	CASSRFRPTSGGAPETQYF
TRBV5-6	TRBJ2-6	.	17	CASSFGVHAKGANVLTF
TRBV5-1	TRBJ2-5	.	13	CASKLGGQETQYF
TRBV28	TRBJ2-7	.	12	CASSLSGAEQYF
TRBV20-1	TRBJ2-3	TRBD2	15	CSASIIAGRPDTQYF
TRBV9	TRBJ1-6	TRBD1	17	CASSVGPQGAVNSPLHF
TRBV5-1	TRBJ2-2	TRBD1	15	CASRQGTANTGELFF
TRBV27	TRBJ2-7	.	15	CASSLMAGGAYEQYF
TRBV7-3	TRBJ1-1	.	14	CASSLEGQSTEAFF
TRBV20-1	TRBJ2-1	.	15	CSARDLLGPENEQFF
TRBV27	TRBJ2-1	.	14	CASSFLLGDGVQFF
TRBV5-1	TRBJ2-1	.	13	CASTLRVADEQFF
TRBV28	TRBJ1-1	.	13	CASSLQLNTEAFF
TRBV4-1	TRBJ2-7	.	13	CASSQAGTYEQYF
TRBV7-2	TRBJ2-5	.	15	CASSLKGWSRETQYF
TRBV10-2	TRBJ2-7	.	11	CASLKGYEQYF
TRBV6-1	TRBJ1-5	.	14	CASSELSGHQPQHF
TRBV10-3	TRBJ2-7	.	13	CAITDGGSYEQYF
TRBV28	TRBJ2-4	.	13	CATNSGHFMIQYF
TRBV28	TRBJ1-1	.	15	CASSPPLGGTTEAFF
TRBV6-1	TRBJ2-5	TRBD1	14	CASREDREQETQYF
TRBV12-3/TRBV12-4	TRBJ2-7	TRBD2	19	CASSLTFGRSSGISYEQYF
TRBV20-1	TRBJ2-1	.	12	CSATDTNNEQFF
TRBV7-9	TRBJ2-3	.	12	CASSSSGDTQYF
TRBV7-2	TRBJ2-2	TRBD2	20	CASSLVSGLAGGSNTGELFF
TRBV6-2/TRBV6-3	TRBJ2-3	TRBD2	14	CASSYGRATDTQYF
TRBV6-6	TRBJ2-1	.	13	CASVGRGYNEQFF
TRBV5-1	TRBJ2-7	.	14	CASSFHRAPYEQYF
TRBV20-1	TRBJ2-7	TRBD1	13	CSAPWDRGPEQYF
TRBV30	TRBJ2-1	.	14	CAWSHRRAGSEQFF
TRBV12-3/TRBV12-4	TRBJ2-3	.	15	CASSGLVLDTDTQYF
TRBV4-1	TRBJ2-7	TRBD2	15	CASSYGLAEFYEQYF
TRBV10-2	TRBJ1-2	.	12	CASTLAGEGYTF
TRBV20-1	TRBJ2-7	.	13	CSASGQGFYEQYF
TRBV30	TRBJ2-1	.	13	CAWSQTVRVEQFF
TRBV7-2	TRBJ1-3	.	15	CASSLAGVAGNTIYF
TRBV3-1	TRBJ1-1	TRBD1	15	CASSRIWGDRVVAFF
TRBV5-1	TRBJ2-1	.	16	CASSLGAGLSYNEQFF
TRBV27	TRBJ1-2	TRBD1	18	CASTLGVSETGRDTGYTF
TRBV7-6	TRBJ2-3	TRBD1	15	CASSEGTGGADTQYF
TRBV28	TRBJ2-7	.	11	CASSLKYEQYF
TRBV20-1	TRBJ2-3	TRBD2	15	CSGMVWTSDTDTQYF
TRBV7-9	TRBJ2-7	TRBD1	14	CASSLTGRSYEQYF
TRBV15	TRBJ1-5	.	14	CATSRAGLREPQHF
TRBV6-6	TRBJ2-7	TRBD2	14	CASSPTSGKHEQYF
TRBV27	TRBJ1-2	TRBD1	14	CASSDRALGYGYTF
TRBV20-1	TRBJ2-7	.	12	CSAAGPFSEQYF
TRBV30	TRBJ1-2	.	14	CAWRQFPAGRGYTF